These 22 T cell receptor beta chains share one sample of origin, sequenced in a study of T cells in Graves' hyperthyroidism and ophthalmopathy. Amplification of TCR beta CDR3 regions used RNA as the template. First-round RT-PCR targeting the TCR CDR3 was performed with the HTBI primer set. Each CDR3 protein is one row after TCRdb ran MiXCR on the multiplex PCR reads. The sample has over 450,000 distinct CDR3 sequences, roughly 18% seen once; the top ten hold about 16%. The sequenced material came from blood. These receptors were collected from a woman in her late teens or twenties with Graves' ophthalmopathy.

This clonotype was recorded at least ten times. The V gene is TRBV7-6, the J gene TRBJ1-4; 7 nucleotides line up with TRBD1. V shed 4 bases and J 7 bases; nucleotides not matched to a gene: 15. The V gene's germline CDR1 is SGHVS and CDR2 FNYEAQ. This CDR3 has 17 residues. Here the CDR3 DNA reads TGTGCCAGCAGCTCGCCGGGACAGTCTAGGCGTCGTGAAAAACTGTTTTTT. Translation: CASSSPGQSRRREKLFF.

This clonotype was seen ten or more times. The chain links TRBV11-2 to TRBJ2-1, with TRBD2 matching over 12 bases. Germline V gives CDR1 SGHAT, CDR2 FQNNGV. Trimming cost V 1 base and J 9 bases; bases outside gene matches: 10. The CDR3 consists of 17 residues. CDR3 protein: CASSLVGLAGGPGEQFF. For the CDR3, the DNA is TGTGCCAGCAGCTTAGTCGGGCTAGCGGGGGGGCCAGGTGAGCAGTTCTTC.

This clonotype has at least ten counts. This chain links TRBV5-1 with TRBJ2-7; D may match TRBD1 or TRBD2 (5 bases each). CDR1 is SGHRS, CDR2 YFSETQ, per germline. The CDR3 has 15 amino acids. The V gene lost 2 bases and the J gene lost 4 bases, with 16 bases spanning the gap. The CDR3: CASSFIRDPGYEQYF. The CDR3 DNA reads TGCGCCAGCAGCTTTATCCGGGACCCAGGGTACGAGCAGTACTTC.

This clonotype appeared a few times. J is TRBJ2-2 and V is TRBV28, with D perhaps TRBD1 (5 bases). Germline CDR1 and CDR2: MDHEN and SYDVKM. There are 15 residues in the CDR3. The V end lost 5 bases, the J end lost 5 bases, and 15 bases lay between the germline ends. The CDR3 reads CASSPLARETGELFF. CDR3 bases: TGTGCCAGCAGTCCCCTGGCCAGGGAAACCGGGGAGCTGTTTTTT.

The rearrangement uses TRBV28 and TRBJ2-5; 8 nucleotides match TRBD1. The J segment lost 3 bases and the V segment lost 7 bases, leaving 7 bases of the junction unmatched. This CDR3 has 14 amino acids. Germline-derived CDR1 and CDR2 are MDHEN and SYDVKM. CDR3 sequence reads: CASTPDRVEETQYF. CDR3 sequence (DNA): TGTGCCAGCACGCCGGACAGGGTAGAAGAGACCCAGTACTTC. The full variable domain, its missing parts supplied by reference TRBV28 and TRBJ2-5, is DVKVTQSSRYLVKRTGEKVFLECVQDMDHENMFWYRQDPGLGLRLIYFSYDVKMKEKGDIPEGYSVSREKKERFSLILESASTNQTSMYLCASTPDRVEETQYFGPGTRLLVL.

This clonotype was picked up many times. This chain connects TRBV30 to TRBJ1-6, with D unclear. Germline loops: CDR1 GTSNPN, CDR2 SVGIG (reference sequence). The CDR3 covers 14 residues. Trimming took 1 base from V and 10 from J, leaving 14 bases between them. The CDR3, as DNA: TGTGCCTGGAGTGGGACTGTGTTGGCCTCACCCCTCCACTTT. Encoded protein: CAWSGTVLASPLHF.

In its sample, this clonotype was seen a few times. J is TRBJ2-2 and V is TRBV6-2 or TRBV6-3, with D possibly TRBD2 on 5 matching bases. CDR1 MNHEY and CDR2 SVGEGT come from the germline V gene. The length of the CDR3 is 14 residues. With 0 bases removed from V and 8 bases from J, the gap between germline ends came to 10 bases. This CDR3 is CASSYSRGQGELFF. The DNA of the CDR3 is TGTGCCAGCAGTTACTCGCGCGGGCAAGGGGAGCTGTTTTTT.

V usage is TRBV12-3 or TRBV12-4 and J usage is TRBJ2-7; D is unresolved. CDR3 length: 12 residues. Trimming stripped 3 bases from V and 2 bases from J, with 5 bases between. The DNA of the CDR3 is TGTGCCAGCAGTTTTGTGGCCTACGAGCAGTACTTC. This translates into CASSFVAYEQYF.

This clonotype was recorded a few times. V gene TRBV28 combines with J gene TRBJ1-4, with 11 positions matching TRBD1. CDR3 length equals 15 residues. The germline CDR1 and CDR2 sequences are MDHEN and SYDVKM. The junction had 2 bases not matched to a gene; V was cut back by 2 bases and J by 6 bases. CDR3 region: CASSLMGQGDEKLFF. As DNA, the CDR3 is TGTGCCAGCAGTTTAATGGGACAGGGGGATGAAAAACTGTTTTTT. The variable domain in full, completed from reference TRBV28 and TRBJ1-4, reads DVKVTQSSRYLVKRTGEKVFLECVQDMDHENMFWYRQDPGLGLRLIYFSYDVKMKEKGDIPEGYSVSREKKERFSLILESASTNQTSMYLCASSLMGQGDEKLFFGSGTQLSVL.

A few counts support this clonotype. The V gene is TRBV6-1, the J gene TRBJ2-7, with TRBD2 matching 10 bases. CDR1 is MNHNS and CDR2 is SASEGT in the germline V gene. V shed 5 bases and J 3 bases; nucleotides not matched to a gene: 10. The CDR3 sequence is 16 residues long. CDR3 sequence: CASSTPRTSGNYEQYF. CDR3 in DNA: TGTGCCAGCAGTACCCCTCGGACTAGCGGTAACTACGAGCAGTACTTC.

This clonotype has a count of ten or more. This chain uses TRBV28 with TRBJ1-4, with D possibly matching TRBD1 (6 bases). This CDR3 has 14 amino acids. Trimming pared 5 bases from V and 8 bases from J, leaving 15 bases between. From germline, CDR1 is MDHEN and CDR2 SYDVKM. As DNA, the CDR3 is TGTGCCAGCAGTGGAGAGGACAGTCGCGAAAAACTGTTTTTT. Translating gives CASSGEDSREKLFF.

The chain is built from TRBV5-4 and TRBJ1-5; D ambiguous. The CDR3 totals 15 residues. V was shortened by 3 bases and J by 0 bases, with 10 bases between the two germline ends. Germline lookup yields CDR1 SGHNT and CDR2 YYREEE (reference sequence). In DNA form, the CDR3 reads TGTGCCAGCAGCTCGGGCCCCAATAGCAATCAGCCCCAGCATTTT. Residues: CASSSGPNSNQPQHF.

This clonotype was observed a handful of times. The genes are TRBV7-9 and TRBJ1-3; D uncertain. Per germline, CDR1 SEHNR and CDR2 FQNEAQ (reference sequence). Trimming left V 6 bases short and J 0 bases short, with 18 bases between. The CDR3 runs to 17 residues. The CDR3 loop is CASSSTLDTASGNTIYF. Here the CDR3 DNA reads TGTGCCAGCAGTTCGACCCTCGACACTGCCTCTGGAAACACCATATATTTT.

The gene calls are TRBV19 and TRBJ2-7; 12 nucleotides line up with TRBD1. This CDR3 has 16 amino acids. V was clipped by 5 bases and J by 4 bases; unmatched bases: 9. Germline CDR1 reads LNHDA; CDR2 reads SQIVND (reference sequence). Here the CDR3 reads CASSDRDRGLSYEQYF. For the CDR3, the DNA is TGTGCCAGTAGTGACCGGGACAGGGGGCTGTCGTACGAGCAGTACTTC.

This clonotype occurred many times. This chain uses TRBV10-3 with TRBJ2-7, with unresolved D. The length of the CDR3 is 11 residues. The germline CDR1 and CDR2 sequences are ENHRY and SYGVKD. V was cut by 0 bases and J by 6 bases, with 3 bases left in between. CDR3 loop: CAISESGEQYF. DNA for the CDR3: TGTGCCATCAGTGAGTCTGGCGAGCAGTACTTC.

The chain links TRBV7-6 to TRBJ1-3; D may be TRBD1 (6 bases). Trimming left V 5 bases short and J 3 bases short, with 14 bases between. Germline V CDR1 and CDR2: SGHVS, FNYEAQ. There are 15 residues in the CDR3. The DNA of the CDR3 is TGTGCCAGCAGCAAAAGCAGGGGAAGTGGAAACACCATATATTTT. The encoded protein is CASSKSRGSGNTIYF.

At least ten counts were recorded for this clonotype. The rearrangement joins TRBV7-9 to TRBJ2-5; 7 bases align to TRBD1. Germline loops: CDR1 SEHNR, CDR2 FQNEAQ (reference sequence). Trimming at V came to 4 bases and at J to 3 bases, leaving 8 bases not matched to a gene. This CDR3 has 15 residues. In DNA form, the CDR3 reads TGTGCCAGCAGCTCAACTCGGGACAGCAAAGAGACCCAGTACTTC. Protein: CASSSTRDSKETQYF.

The table lists this clonotype with many counts. The chain is built from TRBV28 and TRBJ1-5; TRBD1 aligns across 8 bases. J was trimmed by 6 bases and V by 6 bases; bases with no gene match: 4. Germline assignment: CDR1 MDHEN and CDR2 SYDVKM. The CDR3 has 13 residues. CDR3 protein: CASRTGVGQPQHF. CDR3 nucleotide sequence: TGTGCCAGCAGGACAGGGGTAGGTCAGCCCCAGCATTTT.

This clonotype has a count of ten or more. The genes are TRBV27 and TRBJ1-2; D is unclear. V lost 6 bases and J 0 bases, leaving 11 bases between the germline ends. The germline V gene encodes CDR1 MNHEY and CDR2 SMNVEV (reference sequence). There are 14 residues in the CDR3. CDR3 sequence reads: CASSLQPSNYGYTF. In DNA, the CDR3 is TGTGCCAGCAGCCTACAGCCTTCTAACTATGGCTACACCTTC.

Note on this clonotype: A single base separates this from a much larger clone, so it may be a read error. The chain links TRBV20-1 to TRBJ2-5; tentative D call: TRBD2 (7 bases). The assigned J gene may be wrong: the sequence end matches TRBJ2-1 better. Germline V gene data show CDR1 as DFQATT and CDR2 as SNEGSKA (reference sequence). CDR3 length: 14 residues. In nucleotides, the CDR3 is TGCAGTGCTAGGGGGGGGCTAGGTTACGAGACCCAGTTCTTC. Its translation: CSARGGLGYETQFF.

V usage is TRBV30 and J usage is TRBJ1-4; no definite D call. V was clipped by 2 bases and J by 0 bases, with 4 bases between them. Germline CDR1 is GTSNPN and CDR2 is SVGIG (reference sequence). CDR3 size: 13 residues. The DNA for the CDR3 is TGTGCCTGGAGTCCAGCAACTAATGAAAAACTGTTTTTT. Encoded protein: CAWSPATNEKLFF.

There are a few counts of this clonotype. The V gene is TRBV27, the J gene TRBJ2-3, with D tentatively TRBD1 (6 bases). V lost 6 bases and J 7 bases, leaving 11 bases between the germline ends. Germline V gene sequence: CDR1 MNHEY, CDR2 SMNVEV (reference sequence). The CDR3 runs to 12 residues. CDR3 loop: CASRKQGNTQYF. As DNA, the CDR3 is TGTGCCAGCAGGAAACAGGGAAATACGCAGTATTTT.